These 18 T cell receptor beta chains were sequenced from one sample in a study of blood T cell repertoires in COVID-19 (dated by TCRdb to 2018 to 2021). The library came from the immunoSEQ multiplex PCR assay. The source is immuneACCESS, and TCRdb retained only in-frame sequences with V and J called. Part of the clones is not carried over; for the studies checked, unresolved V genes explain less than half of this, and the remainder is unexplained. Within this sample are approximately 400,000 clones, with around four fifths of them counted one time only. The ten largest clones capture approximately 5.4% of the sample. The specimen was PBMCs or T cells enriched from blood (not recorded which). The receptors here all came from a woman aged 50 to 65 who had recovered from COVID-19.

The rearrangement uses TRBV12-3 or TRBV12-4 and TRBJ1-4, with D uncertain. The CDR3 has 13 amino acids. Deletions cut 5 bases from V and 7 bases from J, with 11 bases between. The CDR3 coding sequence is TGTGCCAGCAGTCTGAGGTACGGTGAAAAACTGTTTTTT. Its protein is CASSLRYGEKLFF.

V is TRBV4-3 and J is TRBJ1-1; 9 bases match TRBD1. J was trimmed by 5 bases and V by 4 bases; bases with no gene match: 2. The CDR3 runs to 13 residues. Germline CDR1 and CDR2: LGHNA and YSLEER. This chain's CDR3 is CASSPDRGTEAFF. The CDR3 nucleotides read TGCGCCAGCAGCCCGGACAGGGGAACTGAAGCTTTCTTT.

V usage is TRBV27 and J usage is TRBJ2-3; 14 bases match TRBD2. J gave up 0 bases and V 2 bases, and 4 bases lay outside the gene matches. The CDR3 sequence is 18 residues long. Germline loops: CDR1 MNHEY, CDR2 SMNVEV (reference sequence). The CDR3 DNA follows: TGTGCCAGCAGTTTAAGACTAGCGGGGGGGTCTAGCACAGATACGCAGTATTTT. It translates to CASSLRLAGGSSTDTQYF.

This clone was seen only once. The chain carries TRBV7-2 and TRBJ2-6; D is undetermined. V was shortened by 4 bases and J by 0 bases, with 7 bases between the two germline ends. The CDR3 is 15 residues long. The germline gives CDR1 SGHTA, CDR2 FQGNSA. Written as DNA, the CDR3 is TGTGCCAGCAGCTACACCGCCTCTGGGGCCAACGTCCTGACTTTC. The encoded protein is CASSYTASGANVLTF.

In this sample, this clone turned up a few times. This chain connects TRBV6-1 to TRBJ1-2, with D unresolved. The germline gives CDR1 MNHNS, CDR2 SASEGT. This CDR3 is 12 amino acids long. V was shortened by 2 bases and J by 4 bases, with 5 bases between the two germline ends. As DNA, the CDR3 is TGTGCCAGCAGTGAACAGTCCTATGGCTACACCTTC. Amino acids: CASSEQSYGYTF.

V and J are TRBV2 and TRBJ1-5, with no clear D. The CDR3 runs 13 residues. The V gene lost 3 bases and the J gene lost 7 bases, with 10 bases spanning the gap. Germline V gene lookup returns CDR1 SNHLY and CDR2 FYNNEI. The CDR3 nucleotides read TGTGCCAGCAGTGACGGCGGTTTGCAGCCCCAGCATTTT. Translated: CASSDGGLQPQHF.

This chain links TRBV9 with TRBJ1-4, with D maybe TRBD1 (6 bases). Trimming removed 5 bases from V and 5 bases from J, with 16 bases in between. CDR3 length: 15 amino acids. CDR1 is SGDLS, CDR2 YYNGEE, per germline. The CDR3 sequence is CASSVLPQGNEKLFF. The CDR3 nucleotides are TGTGCCAGCAGTGTACTCCCTCAGGGGAATGAAAAACTGTTTTTT.

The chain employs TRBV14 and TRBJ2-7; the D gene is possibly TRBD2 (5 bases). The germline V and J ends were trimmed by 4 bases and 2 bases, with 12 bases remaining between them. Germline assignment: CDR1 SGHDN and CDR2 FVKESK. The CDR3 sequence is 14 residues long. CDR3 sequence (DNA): TGTGCCAGCAGCCCCTCCGGGATCCCCTACGAGCAGTACTTC. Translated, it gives CASSPSGIPYEQYF.

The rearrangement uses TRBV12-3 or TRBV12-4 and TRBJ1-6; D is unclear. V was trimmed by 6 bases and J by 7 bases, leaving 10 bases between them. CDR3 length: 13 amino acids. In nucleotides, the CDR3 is TGTGCCAGCAGCCCAGGAGGGAATTCACCCCTCCACTTT. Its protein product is CASSPGGNSPLHF.

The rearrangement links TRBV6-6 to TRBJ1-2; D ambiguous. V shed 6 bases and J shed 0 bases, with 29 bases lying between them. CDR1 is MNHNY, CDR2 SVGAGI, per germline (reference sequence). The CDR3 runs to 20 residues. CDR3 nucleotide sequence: TGTGCCAGCAGCCCCCCCCCACCCCTGGCAGCGGGGTTCGCTAACTATGGCTACACCTTC. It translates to CASSPPPPLAAGFANYGYTF.

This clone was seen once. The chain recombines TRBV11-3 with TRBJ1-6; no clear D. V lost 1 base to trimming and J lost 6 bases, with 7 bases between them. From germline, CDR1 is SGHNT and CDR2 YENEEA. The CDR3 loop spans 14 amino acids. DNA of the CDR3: TGTGCCAGCAGCTTAGGGCAGGCTAATTCACCCCTCCACTTT. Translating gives CASSLGQANSPLHF.

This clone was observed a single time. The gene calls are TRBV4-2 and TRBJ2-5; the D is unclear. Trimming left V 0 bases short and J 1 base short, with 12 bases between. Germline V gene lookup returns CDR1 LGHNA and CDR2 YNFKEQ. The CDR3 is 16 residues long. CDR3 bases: TGTGCCAGCAGCCAAGATCTTTCAGTTTTCCAAGAGACCCAGTACTTC. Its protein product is CASSQDLSVFQETQYF.

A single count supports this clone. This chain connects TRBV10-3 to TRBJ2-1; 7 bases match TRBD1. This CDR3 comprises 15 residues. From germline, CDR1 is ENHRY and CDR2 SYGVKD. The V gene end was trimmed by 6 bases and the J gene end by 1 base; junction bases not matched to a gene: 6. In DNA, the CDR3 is TGTGCCATCAGCCAGGGGGTTATGTCCTACAATGAGCAGTTCTTC. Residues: CAISQGVMSYNEQFF.

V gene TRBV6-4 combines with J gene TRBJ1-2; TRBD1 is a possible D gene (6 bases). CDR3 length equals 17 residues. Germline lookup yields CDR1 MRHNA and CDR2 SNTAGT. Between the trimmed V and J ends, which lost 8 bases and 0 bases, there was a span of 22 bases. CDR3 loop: CASLSGGRCQSNYGYTF. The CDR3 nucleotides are TGTGCCAGCCTCTCGGGGGGGCGCTGTCAGTCTAACTATGGCTACACCTTC.

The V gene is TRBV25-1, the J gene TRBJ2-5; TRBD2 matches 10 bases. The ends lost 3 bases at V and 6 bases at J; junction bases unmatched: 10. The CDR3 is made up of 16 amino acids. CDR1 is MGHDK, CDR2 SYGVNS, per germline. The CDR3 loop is CASSETIAGGKKTQYF. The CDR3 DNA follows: TGTGCCAGCAGTGAGACTATAGCGGGGGGCAAAAAGACCCAGTACTTC.

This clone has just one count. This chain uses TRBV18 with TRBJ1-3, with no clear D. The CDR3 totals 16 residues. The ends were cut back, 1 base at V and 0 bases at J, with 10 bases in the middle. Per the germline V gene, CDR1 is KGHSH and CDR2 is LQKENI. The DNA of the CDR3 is TGTGCCAGCTCACCACAGACGCGGAGCTCTGGAAACACCATATATTTT. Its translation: CASSPQTRSSGNTIYF.

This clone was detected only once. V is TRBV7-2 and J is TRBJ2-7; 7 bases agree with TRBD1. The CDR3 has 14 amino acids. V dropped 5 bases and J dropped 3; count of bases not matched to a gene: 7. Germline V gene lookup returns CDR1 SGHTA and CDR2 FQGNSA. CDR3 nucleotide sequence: TGTGCCAGCAGCGTCAGAACAGGGGACTACGAGCAGTACTTC. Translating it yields CASSVRTGDYEQYF.

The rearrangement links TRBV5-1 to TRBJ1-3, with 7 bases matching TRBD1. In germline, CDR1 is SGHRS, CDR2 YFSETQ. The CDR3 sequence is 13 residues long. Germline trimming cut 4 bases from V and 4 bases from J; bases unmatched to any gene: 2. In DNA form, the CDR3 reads TGCGCCAGCAGCCGGGACAGCGGAAACACCATATATTTT. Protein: CASSRDSGNTIYF.